This T cell receptor beta chain was identified during a study of control samples from healthy donors and cancer patients. The CDR3 totals 18 residues. CDR1 is SGDLS and CDR2 is YYNGEE in the germline V gene. Germline trimming cut 2 bases from V and 0 bases from J; bases unmatched to any gene: 10. Profiling relied on immunoSEQ multiplex PCR, and the TCRdb table lists in-frame clones only, not all of them. In the table there are more than 140,000 clones, 94% of which are singletons. The gene calls are TRBV9 and TRBJ1-3; 8 nucleotides agree with TRBD1. The clonotype originates from a man aged 40-49 years in good health. The sample comprised blood. The DNA for the CDR3 is TGTGCCAGCAGCGTGGGGACGGGACAGGTGATCTCTGGAAACACCATATATTTT. It yields the protein CASSVGTGQVISGNTIYF.